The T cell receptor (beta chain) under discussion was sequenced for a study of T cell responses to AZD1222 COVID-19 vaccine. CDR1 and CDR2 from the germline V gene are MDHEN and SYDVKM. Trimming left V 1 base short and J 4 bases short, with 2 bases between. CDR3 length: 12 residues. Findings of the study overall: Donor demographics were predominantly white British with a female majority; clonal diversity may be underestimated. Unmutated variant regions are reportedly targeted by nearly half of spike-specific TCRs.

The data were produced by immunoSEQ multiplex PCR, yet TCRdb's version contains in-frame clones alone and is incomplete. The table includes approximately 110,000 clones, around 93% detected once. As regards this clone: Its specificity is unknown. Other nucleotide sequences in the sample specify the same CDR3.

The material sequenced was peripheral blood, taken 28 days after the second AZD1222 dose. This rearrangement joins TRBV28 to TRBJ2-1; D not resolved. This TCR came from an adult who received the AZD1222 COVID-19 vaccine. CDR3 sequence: CASSLSYNEQFF. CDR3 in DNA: TGTGCCAGCAGTTTATCATACAATGAGCAGTTCTTC.